This T cell receptor beta chain was found in a study of patients and donors after allogeneic stem cell transplantation (dated by TCRdb to about 2020). A few counts support this clonotype. Its specific antigen is unknown. Nothing much larger sits one base from this clone, and base qualities are not available. V is pruned by 0 bases and J by 5 bases, leaving 2 bases of the junction without a gene match. Per the germline V gene, SGHRS is the CDR1 and YFSETQ is the CDR2. From the cysteine up to the phenylalanine, the CDR3 has a length of 15 residues. Kept here is only the CDR3 DNA, which spans 45 bases and is read in frame from base 1. Library preparation employed RT-PCR. Sequencer: NextSeq 550. TCRdb reprocessing: public reads trimmed at Q25 with fastp, clones called with MiXCR, in-frame beta chains kept. Every CDR3 protein is listed once, alongside the most common genes and DNA of its rows. The sample data list 16,000 or so distinct CDR3 sequences, and about 30% of these were observed just once. The top ten constitute 35% to 40% of the sample.

The source of this sequence is a human donor who was either an allogeneic HSCT recipient or a stem cell or donor lymphocyte infusion donor (not recorded which). It is not recorded whose cells these are; they may come from a transplant donor. The source material was blood, either unsorted or a sorted T cell fraction (not recorded which). This chain joins TRBV5-1 to TRBJ1-6; 7 junctional bases match TRBD1. CDR3 loop: CASSLETGHNSPLHF. The sequenced DNA: TGCGCCAGCAGCTTGGAGACAGGGCATAATTCACCCCTCCACTTT.